These 17 T cell receptor beta chains were all obtained from the same sample, sequenced in a study of shared clonotypes between healthy human individuals. Only CD45RO-negative cells positively selected for CCR7 counted as naive CD8 cells, so terminally differentiated effector memory CD45RA+ cells were excluded. Only in-frame clones appear in the TCRdb table, and some are missing; sequencing was by immunoSEQ multiplex PCR. The sample includes about 1,800,000 clones, 85% to 95% of them seen just once. The sample comprised naive CD8+ T cells sorted from blood. The source is a man aged 18 to 29 in good health.

The genes are TRBV7-3 and TRBJ2-1; 8 nucleotides line up with TRBD2. This CDR3 contains 15 residues. Germline V gene lookup returns CDR1 SGHTA and CDR2 FQGTGA. V shed 2 bases, J shed 3 bases, and the junction held 3 bases outside the gene matches. The DNA of the CDR3 is TGTGCCAGCAGCTTAGCGGGGGGACTCTACAATGAGCAGTTCTTC. Encoded protein: CASSLAGGLYNEQFF. Combining the CDR3 with reference TRBV7-3 and TRBJ2-1 gives the whole variable domain GAGVSQTPSNKVTEKGKYVELRCDPISGHTALYWYRQSLGQGPEFLIYFQGTGAADDSGLPNDRFFAVRPEGSVSTLKIQRTERGDSAVYLCASSLAGGLYNEQFFGPGTRLTVL.

With respect to this clone: This sample also contains other DNA sequences that code for the same CDR3. J is TRBJ2-5 and V is TRBV19; the D is unclear. V dropped 3 bases and J dropped 2 bases, with 7 bases sitting between them. This CDR3 is 13 amino acids long. Germline-derived CDR1 and CDR2 are LNHDA and SQIVND (reference sequence). The CDR3 loop reads CASSIGSQETQYF. Here the CDR3 DNA reads TGTGCCAGTAGTATCGGCAGTCAAGAGACCCAGTACTTC.

This clone was recorded a few times. The chain is built from TRBV5-1 and TRBJ1-4; 9 nucleotides align to TRBD1. The germline V gene has CDR1 SGHRS and CDR2 YFSETQ. The CDR3 totals 13 residues. Trimming cost V 4 bases and J 8 bases; bases outside gene matches: 3. The CDR3 DNA reads TGCGCCAGCAGCCCGGGGACAGGGGAAAAACTGTTTTTT. Translated: CASSPGTGEKLFF.

The rearrangement uses TRBV2 and TRBJ2-1; 8 nucleotides agree with TRBD1. V shed 5 bases and J 12 bases; nucleotides not matched to a gene: 6. The CDR3 length is 12 residues. Germline V gives CDR1 SNHLY, CDR2 FYNNEI. The CDR3 region has the DNA TGTGCCAGCAGTCCAGGGGGCATGGGGCAGTTCTTC. Amino acid sequence: CASSPGGMGQFF.

V is TRBV7-9 and J is TRBJ1-2; possibly TRBD1 for D (5 bases). The CDR3 contains 14 residues. Germline loops: CDR1 SEHNR, CDR2 FQNEAQ (reference sequence). Deletions cut 4 bases from V and 3 bases from J, with 12 bases between. CDR3 sequence reads: CASSSPGTDYGYTF. CDR3 coding DNA: TGTGCCAGCAGCTCACCCGGGACGGACTATGGCTACACCTTC.

As to this clone: Other DNA sequences from this sample encode an identical CDR3 as well. The CDR3 loop is CASSPGQAYEQYF. As DNA, the CDR3 is TGTGCCAGTAGTCCCGGACAGGCGTACGAGCAGTACTTC. This sequence joins TRBV19 and TRBJ2-7; TRBD1 matches 7 bases. Germline CDR1 LNHDA, CDR2 SQIVND (reference sequence). V shed 5 bases, J shed 4 bases, and the junction held 5 bases outside the gene matches. CDR3 length: 13 amino acids.

This chain joins TRBV7-2 and TRBJ2-7; 8 bases align to TRBD1. This CDR3 has 14 amino acids. The V gene's germline CDR1 is SGHTA and CDR2 FQGNSA. The trim removed 2 bases at V and 7 bases at J, leaving 7 bases unmatched. In nucleotides, the CDR3 is TGTGCCAGCAGCTTACGAGCAGGGGGCTGGGAGCAGTACTTC. Amino acid sequence: CASSLRAGGWEQYF.

V and J are TRBV4-3 and TRBJ2-3; 10 nucleotides match TRBD2. Germline lookup yields CDR1 LGHNA and CDR2 YSLEER. The V segment lost 1 base and the J segment 3 bases; nucleotides outside the gene matches: 1. This CDR3 region has 15 residues. CDR3 protein: CASSQVLAGTDTQYF. CDR3 nucleotides: TGCGCCAGCAGCCAAGTACTAGCGGGAACAGATACGCAGTATTTT.

The CDR3 coding sequence is TGTGCCAGCAGCGTCGGACAGCCTATCCTGAACACTGAAGCTTTCTTT. This encodes CASSVGQPILNTEAFF. This rearrangement joins TRBV5-6 to TRBJ1-1, with D possibly being TRBD1 (6 bases). The germline gives CDR1 SGHDT, CDR2 YYEEEE. Trimming left V 4 bases short and J 0 bases short, with 16 bases between. CDR3 length: 16 amino acids. Filled out from reference TRBV5-6 and TRBJ1-1, the complete variable domain reads DAGVTQSPTHLIKTRGQQVTLRCSPKSGHDTVSWYQQALGQGPQFIFQYYEEEERQRGNFPDRFSGHQFPNYSSELNVNALLLGDSALYLCASSVGQPILNTEAFFGQGTRLTVV.

This CDR3 reads CASSLIGGYEQYF. The CDR3 nucleotides read TGTGCCAGCAGCTTAATAGGGGGCTACGAGCAGTACTTC. The chain combines TRBV5-6 with TRBJ2-7, with D perhaps matching TRBD1 (6 bases). Germline values: CDR1 SGHDT, CDR2 YYEEEE. Trimming removed 2 bases from V and 3 bases from J, with 9 bases in between. The CDR3 is made up of 13 amino acids.

This CDR3 reads CASSPDSWSGNTIYF. The CDR3 DNA reads as TGTGCCAGCAGCCCGGACAGTTGGTCGGGAAACACCATATATTTT. The chain is built from TRBV7-9 and TRBJ1-3, with D maybe TRBD1 (6 bases). Germline CDR1 and CDR2: SEHNR and FQNEAQ (reference sequence). There are 15 residues in the CDR3. Trimming removed 5 bases at V and 4 bases at J, with 15 bases between.

CDR3 in amino acids: CASSGGGGDEQYF. CDR3 coding DNA: TGTGCCAGCAGTGGTGGAGGGGGCGACGAGCAGTACTTC. The gene calls are TRBV25-1 and TRBJ2-7; D is possibly TRBD1 (7 bases). The V and J ends lost 4 bases and 5 bases respectively, with 12 bases between them. This CDR3 comprises 13 residues. Germline V lookup: CDR1 MGHDK, CDR2 SYGVNS.

The rearrangement joins TRBV14 to TRBJ2-1; TRBD2 aligns across 12 bases. The CDR3 spans 16 residues. Per the germline V gene, CDR1 is SGHDN and CDR2 is FVKESK. Losses at the gene ends were 1 base for V and 5 bases for J; bases not matched to a gene: 3. The CDR3 DNA reads as TGTGCCAGCAGCCAAGTCCGACTAGCGGGAGACAATGAGCAGTTCTTC. Its translation is CASSQVRLAGDNEQFF.

For this clone: Distinct nucleotide sequences in the sample also encode this CDR3. The chain is built from TRBV7-9 and TRBJ2-2; D gene uncertain. Germline lookup yields CDR1 SEHNR and CDR2 FQNEAQ (reference sequence). V was pared by 5 bases and J by 6 bases, with 7 bases between. This CDR3 has 12 residues. The CDR3 here is CASSPLPGELFF. In DNA form, the CDR3 reads TGTGCCAGCAGCCCCTTGCCCGGGGAGCTGTTTTTT.

This chain's CDR3 is CASTNRPLGGHEQYF. The CDR3 coding sequence is TGTGCCAGCACCAACCGACCCTTAGGGGGTCACGAGCAGTACTTC. The chain couples TRBV28 to TRBJ2-7, with D maybe TRBD1 (6 bases). CDR3 size: 15 residues. Germline CDR1 MDHEN, CDR2 SYDVKM. The V and J ends lost 7 bases and 5 bases respectively, with 21 bases between them.

The chain employs TRBV27 and TRBJ2-7, with D possibly matching TRBD2 (5 bases). CDR3 length equals 16 residues. Germline lookup yields CDR1 MNHEY and CDR2 SMNVEV (reference sequence). Trimming stripped 3 bases from V and 2 bases from J, with 17 bases between. The CDR3: CASSFSRAAATYEQYF. The CDR3 DNA is TGTGCCAGCAGTTTCAGTCGAGCGGCTGCAACCTACGAGCAGTACTTC.

On this clone itself: The same CDR3 arises from other DNA sequences in this sample as well. The rearrangement joins TRBV19 to TRBJ2-7, with D unclear. Germline loops: CDR1 LNHDA, CDR2 SQIVND (reference sequence). Trimming pared 5 bases from V and 3 bases from J, leaving 8 bases between. The CDR3 runs 12 residues. The CDR3 reads CASSPDRYEQYF. CDR3 in DNA: TGTGCCAGTAGTCCCGACCGCTACGAGCAGTACTTC.